A single sample gave rise to the 29 T cell receptor beta chains below, sequenced in a study of blood T cell repertoires in COVID-19. Measured with immunoSEQ multiplex PCR; TCRdb has only the in-frame clones, and not every one. The sample consists of over 60,000 clones, approximately 85% of them appearing once. The sequenced material came from peripheral blood. All receptors come from a woman aged 80 or over with active or convalescent COVID-19.

The chain employs TRBV28 and TRBJ2-4, with D perhaps TRBD2 (5 bases). The germline V gene has CDR1 MDHEN and CDR2 SYDVKM. Trimming cost V 2 bases and J 5 bases, with 7 bases left between them. CDR3 length: 13 residues. The CDR3 DNA sequence: TGTGCCAGCAGTTTAGGGAGTCAAAACATTCAGTACTTC. Translation gives CASSLGSQNIQYF.

This sequence joins TRBV5-5 and TRBJ2-7, with D possibly being TRBD1 (6 bases). The CDR3 is 15 residues long. V dropped 2 bases and J dropped 2 bases, with 14 bases sitting between them. Germline V CDR1 and CDR2: SGHKS, YYEKEE (reference sequence). The CDR3 DNA sequence: TGTGCCAGCAGCTTTTTAGGGGACACTACCTACGAGCAGTACTTC. Translating it yields CASSFLGDTTYEQYF.

This chain joins TRBV7-2 and TRBJ1-5; 8 nucleotides agree with TRBD1. This CDR3 has 15 amino acids. Germline loops: CDR1 SGHTA, CDR2 FQGNSA. After removal of 2 bases from V and 7 bases from J, the junction contained 7 bases not matched to a gene. Written as DNA, the CDR3 is TGTGCCAGCAGCTTAAGGACAGGGTCTGGCCAGCCCCAGCATTTT. Its protein is CASSLRTGSGQPQHF.

The rearrangement uses TRBV5-4 and TRBJ2-7; perhaps TRBD2 as D (7 bases). Germline V gene sequence: CDR1 SGHNT, CDR2 YYREEE (reference sequence). The CDR3 runs to 15 residues. Trimming removed 0 bases from V and 0 bases from J, with 10 bases in between. For the CDR3, the DNA is TGTGCCAGCAGCTTGGGGGCGGGGGCCTCCTACGAGCAGTACTTC. Its translation is CASSLGAGASYEQYF.

J is TRBJ1-4 and V is TRBV6-5, with D unclear. Trimming pared 6 bases from V and 2 bases from J, leaving 13 bases between. Germline lookup yields CDR1 MNHEY and CDR2 SVGAGI. This CDR3 has 15 residues. CDR3 protein: CASSSPGATNEKLFF. The CDR3 region has the DNA TGTGCCAGCAGCTCTCCGGGTGCGACTAATGAAAAACTGTTTTTT.

This clone was counted only a few times. The chain couples TRBV15 to TRBJ2-2, with D maybe TRBD2 (7 bases). Trimming cost V 0 bases and J 4 bases, with 15 bases left between them. This CDR3 has 17 residues. CDR1 LNHNV and CDR2 YYDKDF come from the germline V gene (reference sequence). The CDR3 protein is CATSRDFGGQGTGELFF. In DNA, the CDR3 is TGTGCCACCAGCAGAGATTTCGGGGGGCAGGGCACCGGGGAGCTGTTTTTT.

The count of this clone is one. The chain couples TRBV7-8 to TRBJ1-5, with D unresolved. Germline V gene sequence: CDR1 SGHVS, CDR2 FQNEAQ. There are 15 residues in the CDR3. V lost 0 bases, J lost 6 bases, and 12 bases lay in between. The CDR3 nucleotides read TGTGCCAGCAGCTTAGCGGGCGGGTTGTCTCAGCCCCAGCATTTT. Translation: CASSLAGGLSQPQHF. Combining the CDR3 with reference TRBV7-8 and TRBJ1-5 gives the whole variable domain GAGVSQSPRYKVAKRGQDVALRCDPISGHVSLFWYQQALGQGPEFLTYFQNEAQLDKSGLPSDRFFAERPEGSVSTLKIQRTQQEDSAVYLCASSLAGGLSQPQHFGDGTRLSIL.

This sequence joins TRBV7-9 and TRBJ2-6, with 9 bases fitting TRBD1. The CDR3 sequence is 18 residues long. The J segment lost 4 bases and the V segment lost 4 bases, leaving 11 bases of the junction unmatched. CDR1 is SEHNR, CDR2 FQNEAQ, per germline (reference sequence). The CDR3 DNA reads as TGTGCCAGCAGCTCACCCGGACAGGGGATGGCGGGGGCCAACGTCCTGACTTTC. Translating it yields CASSSPGQGMAGANVLTF.

The rearrangement links TRBV10-3 to TRBJ1-5, with D possibly being TRBD1 (5 bases). The V end lost 0 bases, the J end lost 7 bases, and 10 bases lay between the germline ends. Germline CDR1 ENHRY, CDR2 SYGVKD. This CDR3 comprises 14 residues. CDR3 nucleotide sequence: TGTGCCATCAGTGAGTCGGGGCAACCGCAGCCCCAGCATTTT. Its translation is CAISESGQPQPQHF.

This chain joins TRBV13 and TRBJ2-3; D is ambiguous. Looked up from germline, CDR1 is PRHDT and CDR2 is FYEKMQ (reference sequence). Trimming cost V 5 bases and J 8 bases, with 11 bases left between them. The CDR3 extends over 12 amino acids. The CDR3 DNA reads as TGTGCCAGCAGCGAATTATCGGGTACGCAGTATTTT. Translated: CASSELSGTQYF. The entire variable domain, with the rest obtained from reference TRBV13 and TRBJ2-3, is as follows: AAGVIQSPRHLIKEKRETATLKCYPIPRHDTVYWYQQGPGQDPQFLISFYEKMQSDKGSIPDRFSAQQFSDYHSELNMSSLELGDSALYFCASSELSGTQYFGPGTRLTVL.

The chain combines TRBV4-2 with TRBJ1-6, with D unclear. V was clipped by 3 bases and J by 6 bases, with 9 bases between them. Germline CDR1 is LGHNA and CDR2 is YNFKEQ. The CDR3 has 14 residues. This CDR3 is CASSHDSGNSPLHF. The CDR3 region has the DNA TGTGCCAGCAGCCACGACTCCGGTAATTCACCCCTCCACTTT.

The V call is TRBV30, the J call TRBJ2-1; 7 bases are a match to TRBD1. Germline lookup yields CDR1 GTSNPN and CDR2 SVGIG (reference sequence). CDR3 length: 16 residues. V was clipped by 3 bases and J by 0 bases; unmatched bases: 8. The CDR3 is CAWSVQGLYSYNEQFF. The CDR3 region has the DNA TGTGCCTGGAGCGTACAGGGGCTGTACTCCTACAATGAGCAGTTCTTC.

The CDR3 region has the DNA TGTGCCAGCAACCTCGTAGGCGGGGGGGTGGAAGATACGCAGTATTTT. Protein: CASNLVGGGVEDTQYF. The chain has TRBV9 and TRBJ2-3; 9 bases align to TRBD2. The V and J ends lost 6 bases and 5 bases, in that order; junction bases with no gene match: 13. The CDR3 runs to 16 residues. CDR1 SGDLS and CDR2 YYNGEE come from the germline V gene. The complete variable domain, with remaining parts taken from reference TRBV9 and TRBJ2-3, reads DSGVTQTPKHLITATGQRVTLRCSPRSGDLSVYWYQQSLDQGLQFLIQYYNGEERAKGNILERFSAQQFPDLHSELNLSSLELGDSALYFCASNLVGGGVEDTQYFGPGTRLTVL.

In DNA form, the CDR3 reads TGTGCCAGCAGCCAAATGGGAGTAGGGTACGAGCAGTACTTC. Translated, it gives CASSQMGVGYEQYF. V is TRBV16 and J is TRBJ2-7; tentative D call: TRBD2 (5 bases). The CDR3 totals 14 residues. Trimming stripped 2 bases from V and 4 bases from J, with 12 bases between. Germline values: CDR1 KGHSY, CDR2 FQNENV.

V usage is TRBV4-1 and J usage is TRBJ2-3, with no clear D. CDR3 size: 15 residues. V gave up 4 bases and J gave up 2 bases, with 13 bases separating them. Germline assignment: CDR1 MGHRA and CDR2 YSYEKL. Written as DNA, the CDR3 is TGCGCCAGCAGCCTCGGTGGCAGACACACAGATACGCAGTATTTT. Translation: CASSLGGRHTDTQYF.

The chain is built from TRBV12-3 or TRBV12-4 and TRBJ2-2, with 7 positions matching TRBD2. Unmatched junction bases numbered 3, after V lost 8 bases and J lost 6 bases. This CDR3 is 12 amino acids long. CDR3: CASLAGAGELFF. CDR3 DNA: TGTGCCAGCCTTGCGGGGGCCGGGGAGCTGTTTTTT.

V gene TRBV11-3 combines with J gene TRBJ2-7; D is perhaps TRBD1 (6 bases). Trimming pared 5 bases from V and 3 bases from J, leaving 20 bases between. Germline assignment: CDR1 SGHNT and CDR2 YENEEA. The CDR3 is 16 amino acids. The CDR3, as DNA: TGTGCCAGCAGCACCCGGGACAATACTCAAGACTACGAGCAGTACTTC. Residues: CASSTRDNTQDYEQYF.

This clone was found a few times. The V and J genes are TRBV10-3 and TRBJ2-2, with 7 bases identical to TRBD1. Germline V gene lookup returns CDR1 ENHRY and CDR2 SYGVKD. V lost 4 bases, J lost 2 bases, and 10 bases stayed unmatched. CDR3 length equals 17 residues. The CDR3: CAISGYRDSINTGELFF. CDR3 in DNA: TGTGCCATCAGTGGATATAGGGACAGCATAAACACCGGGGAGCTGTTTTTT.

The chain uses TRBV4-1 and TRBJ2-3, with 7 nucleotides matching TRBD1. Germline assignment: CDR1 MGHRA and CDR2 YSYEKL. The CDR3 has 14 amino acids. V gave up 10 bases and J gave up 2 bases; unmatched junction bases: 9. The CDR3 DNA reads TGCGCCACCTCACCGGGACAGATCACAGATACGCAGTATTTT. Residues: CATSPGQITDTQYF.

This rearrangement joins TRBV4-3 to TRBJ1-5; D is unresolved. From germline, CDR1 is LGHNA and CDR2 YSLEER. This CDR3 spans 13 amino acids. V dropped 4 bases and J dropped 4 bases, with 8 bases sitting between them. The CDR3 sequence: CASSRARNQPQHF. In DNA, the CDR3 is TGCGCCAGCAGCCGGGCCAGAAATCAGCCCCAGCATTTT.

The CDR3 region has the DNA TGTGCCAGCAGCTTAGATCTCGGGGGGGACCCCTACACAGATACGCAGTATTTT. Translating it yields CASSLDLGGDPYTDTQYF. The chain carries TRBV11-2 and TRBJ2-3; 8 bases match TRBD2. Germline assignment: CDR1 SGHAT and CDR2 FQNNGV. The CDR3 has 18 amino acids. V was pared by 0 bases and J by 2 bases, with 10 bases of the junction left unmatched.

The chain's CDR3 is CASSIAGWDRELDTQYF. In DNA, the CDR3 is TGTGCCAGTAGTATAGCAGGCTGGGACAGGGAATTAGATACGCAGTATTTT. This chain joins TRBV19 and TRBJ2-3; 9 bases match TRBD1. The CDR3 runs 17 residues. With V trimmed by 1 base and J by 5 bases, 10 bases remained unmatched. In germline, CDR1 is LNHDA, CDR2 SQIVND (reference sequence).

The chain recombines TRBV3-1 (or the pseudogene TRBV3-2) with TRBJ2-5, with TRBD1 identical over 9 bases. Trimming took 4 bases from V and 6 from J; bases not matched to a gene: 9. Germline V gene lookup returns CDR1 LGHDT and CDR2 YNNKEL (reference sequence). The CDR3 loop spans 15 amino acids. The CDR3 DNA follows: TGTGCCAGCAGCCGCGGGGGACAGGGTCGGAAGACCCAGTACTTC. This sequence encodes CASSRGGQGRKTQYF.

The chain joins TRBV3-1 (or the pseudogene TRBV3-2) to TRBJ1-6; D possibly corresponds to TRBD1 (6 bases). Germline CDR1 and CDR2: LGHDT and YNNKEL (reference sequence). This CDR3 spans 16 amino acids. Trimming stripped 5 bases from V and 4 bases from J, with 15 bases between. CDR3 sequence reads: CASSTRGGRYNSPLHF. Written as DNA, the CDR3 is TGTGCCAGCAGCACGAGGGGGGGACGGTATAATTCACCCCTCCACTTT.

The rearrangement uses TRBV7-8 and TRBJ1-5; TRBD1 might be the D (6 bases). The germline V gene encodes CDR1 SGHVS and CDR2 FQNEAQ. This CDR3 spans 19 amino acids. Trimming shortened V by 4 bases and J by 0 bases, and 22 bases separated the two germline ends. CDR3 DNA sequence: TGTGCCAGCAGCTCAATGCGGAGCAGGGGCCAATATAGCAATCAGCCCCAGCATTTT. It codes for CASSSMRSRGQYSNQPQHF.

The chain joins TRBV4-1 to TRBJ1-1, with D tentatively TRBD1 (5 bases). Per germline, CDR1 MGHRA and CDR2 YSYEKL. The CDR3 is 15 residues long. Trimming took off 7 bases at V and 0 bases at J, with 15 bases between the two ends. CDR3 region: CASISYDRMNTEAFF. The CDR3 region has the DNA TGCGCCAGCATTAGTTACGACAGAATGAACACTGAAGCTTTCTTT.

V gene TRBV3-1 (or the pseudogene TRBV3-2) combines with J gene TRBJ2-7; TRBD1 matches at 7 bases. The CDR3 extends over 16 amino acids. Germline trimming cut 0 bases from V and 5 bases from J; bases unmatched to any gene: 10. Per the germline V gene, CDR1 is LGHDT and CDR2 is YNNKEL (reference sequence). CDR3 nucleotides: TGTGCCAGCAGCCAAGATTTTAGGGGGCGCTCGCACGAGCAGTACTTC. It translates to CASSQDFRGRSHEQYF.

This clone was counted only a few times. The CDR3 loop is CASSQITAGLGEKLFF. The CDR3 DNA is TGTGCCAGCAGCCAAATAACAGCGGGGCTTGGTGAAAAACTGTTTTTT. The genes are TRBV16 and TRBJ1-4, with D perhaps TRBD1 (5 bases). V lost 2 bases and J lost 7, with 17 bases in between. The CDR3 spans 16 residues. Germline lookup yields CDR1 KGHSY and CDR2 FQNENV.

CDR3 loop: CASRLGGAEDTQYF. DNA of the CDR3: TGTGCCAGCAGACTCGGGGGGGCCGAGGATACGCAGTATTTT. The chain uses TRBV6-6 and TRBJ2-3, with 8 bases identical to TRBD2. This CDR3 has 14 amino acids. After removal of 6 bases from V and 6 bases from J, the junction contained 8 bases not matched to a gene. CDR1 is MNHNY and CDR2 is SVGAGI in the germline V gene (reference sequence).